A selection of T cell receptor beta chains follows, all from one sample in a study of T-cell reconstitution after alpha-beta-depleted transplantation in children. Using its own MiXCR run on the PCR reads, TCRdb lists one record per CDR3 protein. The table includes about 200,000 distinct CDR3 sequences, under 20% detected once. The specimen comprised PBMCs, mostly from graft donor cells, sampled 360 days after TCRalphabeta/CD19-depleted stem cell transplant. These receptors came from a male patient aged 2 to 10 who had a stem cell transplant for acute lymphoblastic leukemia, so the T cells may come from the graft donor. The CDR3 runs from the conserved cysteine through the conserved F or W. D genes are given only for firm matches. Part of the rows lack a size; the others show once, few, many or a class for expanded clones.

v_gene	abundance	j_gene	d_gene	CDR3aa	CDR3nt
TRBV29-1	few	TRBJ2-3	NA	CSGGTMTDTQYF	TGCAGCGGAGGGACGATGACAGATACGCAGTATTTT
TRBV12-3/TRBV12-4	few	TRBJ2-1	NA	CASSLAVLIYNEQFF	TGTGCCAGCAGTTTAGCGGTACTGATCTACAATGAGCAGTTCTTC
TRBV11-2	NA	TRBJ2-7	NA	CASSLDLKQYF	TGTGCCAGCAGCTTAGATCTTAAGCAGTACTTC
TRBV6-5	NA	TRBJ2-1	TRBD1	CASSYSPGQAYNEQFF	TGTGCCAGCAGTTACTCTCCGGGACAGGCGTACAATGAGCAGTTCTTC
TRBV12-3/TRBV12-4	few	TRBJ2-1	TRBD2	CASNDGTSGYNEQFF	TGTGCCAGCAATGACGGGACTAGCGGCTACAATGAGCAGTTCTTC
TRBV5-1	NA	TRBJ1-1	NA	CASSLQGTMNTEAFF	TGCGCCAGCAGCTTGCAGGGGACCATGAACACTGAAGCTTTCTTT
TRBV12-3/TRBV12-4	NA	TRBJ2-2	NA	CASSLYAGELFF	TGTGCCAGCAGTTTGTATGCCGGGGAGCTGTTTTTT
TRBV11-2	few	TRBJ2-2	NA	CASNPYRNTGELFF	TGTGCCAGCAACCCGTATCGGAACACCGGGGAGCTGTTTTTT
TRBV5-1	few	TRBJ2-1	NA	CASSLGGTSNEQFF	TGCGCCAGCAGCTTGGGGGGGACATCAAATGAGCAGTTCTTC
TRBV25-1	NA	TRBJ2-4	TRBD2	CASSENLRGKGKNIQYF	TGTGCCAGCAGTGAAAACTTGCGGGGGAAGGGCAAAAACATTCAGTACTTC
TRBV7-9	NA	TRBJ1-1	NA	CASSLLQEAFF	TGTGCCAGCAGCTTACTGCAGGAAGCTTTCTTT
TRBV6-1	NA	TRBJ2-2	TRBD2	CASRTSGGYTGELFF	TGTGCCAGCAGGACGAGCGGGGGGTACACCGGGGAGCTGTTTTTT
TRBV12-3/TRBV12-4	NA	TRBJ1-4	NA	CASSLLPTTNEKLFF	TGTGCCAGCAGTTTACTCCCCACAACTAATGAAAAACTGTTTTTT
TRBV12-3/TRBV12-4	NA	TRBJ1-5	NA	CASSLQRNQPQHF	TGTGCCAGCAGCTTACAAAGGAATCAGCCCCAGCATTTT
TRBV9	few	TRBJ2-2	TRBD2	CASSGSGGPNTGELFF	TGTGCCAGCAGCGGATCGGGGGGGCCGAACACCGGGGAGCTGTTTTTT
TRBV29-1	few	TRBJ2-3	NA	CSADPRDTQYF	TGCAGCGCCGACCCCCGGGATACGCAGTATTTT
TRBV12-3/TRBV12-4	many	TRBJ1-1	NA	CASSFGGGNTEAFF	TGTGCCAGCAGTTTCGGGGGAGGGAACACTGAAGCTTTCTTT
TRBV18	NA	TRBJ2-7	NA	CASSPLEGTYEQYF	TGTGCCAGCTCACCACTAGAAGGAACCTACGAGCAGTACTTC
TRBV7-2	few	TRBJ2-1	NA	CASSLDSGSSYNEQFF	TGTGCCAGCAGCTTAGATAGCGGAAGCTCCTACAATGAGCAGTTCTTC
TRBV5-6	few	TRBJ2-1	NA	CASSFTGTNNEQFF	TGTGCCAGCAGCTTTACAGGCACGAACAATGAGCAGTTCTTC
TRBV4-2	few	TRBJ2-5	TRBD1	CASSQDAGQGVKTQYF	TGTGCCAGCAGCCAAGATGCGGGACAGGGTGTAAAGACCCAGTACTTC
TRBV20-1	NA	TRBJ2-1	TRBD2	CSATYSGGKQFF	TGCAGTGCTACTTACAGCGGGGGCAAGCAGTTCTTC
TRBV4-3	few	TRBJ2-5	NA	CASSRDPSETQYF	TGCGCCAGCAGCAGGGATCCGTCAGAGACCCAGTACTTC
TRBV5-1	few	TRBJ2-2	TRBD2	CASSLRTSGAMNTGELFF	TGCGCCAGCAGCCTACGGACTAGCGGGGCCATGAACACCGGGGAGCTGTTTTTT
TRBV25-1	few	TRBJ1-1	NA	CASSQLTGWNTEAFF	TGTGCCAGCAGTCAATTGACAGGTTGGAACACTGAAGCTTTCTTT
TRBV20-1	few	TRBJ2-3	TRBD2	CSAQRRRGDTDTQYF	TGCAGTGCCCAGCGTAGGCGGGGGGACACAGATACGCAGTATTTT